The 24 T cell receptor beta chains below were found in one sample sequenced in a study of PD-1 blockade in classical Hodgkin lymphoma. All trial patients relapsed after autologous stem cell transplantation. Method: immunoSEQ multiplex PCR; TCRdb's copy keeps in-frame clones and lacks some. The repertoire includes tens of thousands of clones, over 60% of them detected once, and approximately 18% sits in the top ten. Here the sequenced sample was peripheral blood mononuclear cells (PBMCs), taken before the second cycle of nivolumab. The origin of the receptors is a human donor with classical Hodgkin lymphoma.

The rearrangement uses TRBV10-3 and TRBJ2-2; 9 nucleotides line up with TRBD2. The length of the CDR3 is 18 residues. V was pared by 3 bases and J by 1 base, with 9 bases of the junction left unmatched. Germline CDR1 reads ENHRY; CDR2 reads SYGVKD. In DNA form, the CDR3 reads TGTGCCATCAGTGATATCGCGGGAGGGCCTATGAACACCGGGGAGCTGTTTTTT. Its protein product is CAISDIAGGPMNTGELFF.

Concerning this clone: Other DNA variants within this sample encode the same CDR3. CDR3 region: CASSLVPHEQYF. The CDR3 nucleotides are TGTGCCAGCAGCTTAGTCCCGCATGAGCAGTACTTC. The V call is TRBV7-2, the J call TRBJ2-7; D gene ambiguous. Germline-derived CDR1 and CDR2 are SGHTA and FQGNSA. The length of the CDR3 is 12 residues. V lost 1 base, J lost 7 bases, and 8 bases lay in between.

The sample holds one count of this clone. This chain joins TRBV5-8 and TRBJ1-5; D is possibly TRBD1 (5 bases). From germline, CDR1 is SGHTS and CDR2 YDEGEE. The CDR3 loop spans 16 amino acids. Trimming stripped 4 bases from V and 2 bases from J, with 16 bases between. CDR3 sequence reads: CASSIRGVAGNQPQHF. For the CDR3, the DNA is TGTGCCAGCAGCATCCGGGGGGTCGCAGGCAATCAGCCCCAGCATTTT.

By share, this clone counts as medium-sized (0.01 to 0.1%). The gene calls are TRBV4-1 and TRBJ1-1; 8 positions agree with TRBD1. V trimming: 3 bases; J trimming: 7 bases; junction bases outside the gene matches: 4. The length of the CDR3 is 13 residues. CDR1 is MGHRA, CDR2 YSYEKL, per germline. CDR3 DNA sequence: TGCGCCAGCAGCCAGACAGACAGGGGTGAAGCTTTCTTT. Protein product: CASSQTDRGEAFF.

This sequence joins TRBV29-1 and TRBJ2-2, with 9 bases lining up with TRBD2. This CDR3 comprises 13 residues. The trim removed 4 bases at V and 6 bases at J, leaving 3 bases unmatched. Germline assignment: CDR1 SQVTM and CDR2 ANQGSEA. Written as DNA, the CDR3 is TGCAGCGTTGTAGCGGGAGTGGCCGGGGAGCTGTTTTTT. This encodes CSVVAGVAGELFF.

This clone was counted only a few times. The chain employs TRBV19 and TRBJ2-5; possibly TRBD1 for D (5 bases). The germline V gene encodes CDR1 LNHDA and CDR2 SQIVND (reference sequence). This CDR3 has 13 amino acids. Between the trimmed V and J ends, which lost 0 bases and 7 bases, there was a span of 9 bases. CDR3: CASSIDREGTQYF. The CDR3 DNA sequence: TGTGCCAGTAGTATAGACAGGGAAGGGACCCAGTACTTC. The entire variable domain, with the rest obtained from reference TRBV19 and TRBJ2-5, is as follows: DGGITQSPKYLFRKEGQNVTLSCEQNLNHDAMYWYRQDPGQGLRLIYYSQIVNDFQKGDIAEGYSVSREKKESFPLTVTSAQKNPTAFYLCASSIDREGTQYFGPGTRLLVL.

CDR3 DNA sequence: TGTGCCAGCTCCGGGACTAGTCATGGGACCCAGTACTTC. This translates into CASSGTSHGTQYF. The chain couples TRBV18 to TRBJ2-5, with 8 bases fitting TRBD2. Germline values: CDR1 KGHSH, CDR2 LQKENI. J gave up 7 bases and V 6 bases, and 7 bases lay outside the gene matches. This CDR3 is 13 amino acids long.

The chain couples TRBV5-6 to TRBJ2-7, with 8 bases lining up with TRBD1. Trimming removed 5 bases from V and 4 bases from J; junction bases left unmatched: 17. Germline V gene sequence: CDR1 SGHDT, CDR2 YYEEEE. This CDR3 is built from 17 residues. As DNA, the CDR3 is TGTGCCAGCAGTAGGCGCGGCAGGGGGCGAGACATGTACGAGCAGTACTTC. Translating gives CASSRRGRGRDMYEQYF.

CDR3 bases: TGTGCCAGCAGCCGTACAGGGGGCGTGACTGAAGCTTTCTTT. Protein product: CASSRTGGVTEAFF. V gene TRBV5-5 combines with J gene TRBJ1-1; TRBD1 agrees at 9 bases. J was trimmed by 5 bases and V by 4 bases; bases with no gene match: 6. Looked up from germline, CDR1 is SGHKS and CDR2 is YYEKEE (reference sequence). This CDR3 is 14 amino acids long.

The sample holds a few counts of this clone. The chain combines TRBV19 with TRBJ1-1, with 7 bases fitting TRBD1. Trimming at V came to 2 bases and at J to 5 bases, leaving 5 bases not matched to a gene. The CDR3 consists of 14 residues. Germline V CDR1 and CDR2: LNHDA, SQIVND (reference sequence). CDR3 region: CASSITTGTTEAFF. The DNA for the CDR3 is TGTGCCAGTAGTATAACGACAGGGACAACTGAAGCTTTCTTT. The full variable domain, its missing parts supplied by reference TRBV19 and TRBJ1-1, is DGGITQSPKYLFRKEGQNVTLSCEQNLNHDAMYWYRQDPGQGLRLIYYSQIVNDFQKGDIAEGYSVSREKKESFPLTVTSAQKNPTAFYLCASSITTGTTEAFFGQGTRLTVV.

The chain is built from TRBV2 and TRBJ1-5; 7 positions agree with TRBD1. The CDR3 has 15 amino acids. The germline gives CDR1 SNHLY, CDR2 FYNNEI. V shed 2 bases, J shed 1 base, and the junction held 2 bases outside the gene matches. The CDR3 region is CASSETGQSNQPQHF. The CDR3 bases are TGTGCCAGCAGTGAAACGGGACAGAGCAATCAGCCCCAGCATTTT.

The DNA for the CDR3 is TGTGCCAGCAGTGCGCGGGACATCTCCTACGAGCAGTACTTC. It is translated as CASSARDISYEQYF. The V gene is TRBV6-1, the J gene TRBJ2-7; D tentatively reads TRBD1 or TRBD2 (6 bases each). CDR1 and CDR2 from the germline V gene are MNHNS and SASEGT. Trimming shortened V by 4 bases and J by 0 bases, and 10 bases separated the two germline ends. This CDR3 contains 14 residues.

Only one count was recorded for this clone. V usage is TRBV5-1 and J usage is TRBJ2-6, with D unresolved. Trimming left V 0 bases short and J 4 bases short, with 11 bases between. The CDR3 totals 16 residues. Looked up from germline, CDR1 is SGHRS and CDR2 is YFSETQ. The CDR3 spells CASSLVGFTGANVLTF. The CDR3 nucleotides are TGCGCCAGCAGCTTGGTAGGATTCACCGGGGCCAACGTCCTGACTTTC. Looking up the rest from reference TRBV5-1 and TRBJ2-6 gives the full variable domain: KAGVTQTPRYLIKTRGQQVTLSCSPISGHRSVSWYQQTPGQGLQFLFEYFSETQRNKGNFPGRFSGRQFSNSRSEMNVSTLELGDSALYLCASSLVGFTGANVLTFGAGSRLTVL.

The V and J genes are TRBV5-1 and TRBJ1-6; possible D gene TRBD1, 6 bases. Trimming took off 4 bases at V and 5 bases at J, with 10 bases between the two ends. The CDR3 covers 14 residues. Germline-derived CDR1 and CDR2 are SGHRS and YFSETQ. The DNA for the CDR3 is TGCGCCAGCAGCACTCGACAGGATAATTCACCCCTCCACTTT. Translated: CASSTRQDNSPLHF.

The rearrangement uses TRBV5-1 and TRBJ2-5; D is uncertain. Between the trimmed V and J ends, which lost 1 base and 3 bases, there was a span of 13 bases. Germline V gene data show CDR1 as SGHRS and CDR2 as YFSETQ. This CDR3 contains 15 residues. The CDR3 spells CASSLSSRSKETQYF. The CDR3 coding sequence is TGCGCCAGCAGCTTGAGTTCACGGTCAAAAGAGACCCAGTACTTC.

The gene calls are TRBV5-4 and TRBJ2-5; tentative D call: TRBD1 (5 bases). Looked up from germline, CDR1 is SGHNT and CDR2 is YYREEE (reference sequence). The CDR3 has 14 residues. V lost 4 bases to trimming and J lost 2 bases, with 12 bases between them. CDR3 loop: CASSPGSSQETQYF. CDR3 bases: TGTGCCAGCAGCCCAGGGTCAAGTCAAGAGACCCAGTACTTC. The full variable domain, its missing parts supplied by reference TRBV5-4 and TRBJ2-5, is ETGVTQSPTHLIKTRGQQVTLRCSSQSGHNTVSWYQQALGQGPQFIFQYYREEENGRGNFPPRFSGLQFPNYSSELNVNALELDDSALYLCASSPGSSQETQYFGPGTRLLVL.

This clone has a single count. The CDR3 nucleotides are TGTGCCAGCAGCTTAGTCTTAGACGAGGGCCAAGAGACCCAGTACTTC. Protein: CASSLVLDEGQETQYF. The chain uses TRBV7-9 and TRBJ2-5; maybe TRBD2 (5 bases). The CDR3 has 16 amino acids. Germline V gene lookup returns CDR1 SEHNR and CDR2 FQNEAQ (reference sequence). V lost 1 base and J 1 base, leaving 13 bases between the germline ends.

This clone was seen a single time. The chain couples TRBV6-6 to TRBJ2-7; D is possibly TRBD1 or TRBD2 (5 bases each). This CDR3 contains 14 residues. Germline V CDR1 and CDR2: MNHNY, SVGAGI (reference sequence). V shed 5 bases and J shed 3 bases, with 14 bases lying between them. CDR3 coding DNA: TGTGCCAGCAGTAACCCGGGACCGAACTACGAGCAGTACTTC. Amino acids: CASSNPGPNYEQYF.

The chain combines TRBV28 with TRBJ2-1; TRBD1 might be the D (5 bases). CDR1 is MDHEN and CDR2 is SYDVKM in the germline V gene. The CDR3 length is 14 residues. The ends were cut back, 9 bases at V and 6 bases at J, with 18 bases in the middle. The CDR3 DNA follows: TGTGCCAGTTTTGAGCAGGGAAGGACCAATGAGCAGTTCTTC. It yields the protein CASFEQGRTNEQFF. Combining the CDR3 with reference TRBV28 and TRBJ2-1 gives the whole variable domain DVKVTQSSRYLVKRTGEKVFLECVQDMDHENMFWYRQDPGLGLRLIYFSYDVKMKEKGDIPEGYSVSREKKERFSLILESASTNQTSMYLCASFEQGRTNEQFFGPGTRLTVL.

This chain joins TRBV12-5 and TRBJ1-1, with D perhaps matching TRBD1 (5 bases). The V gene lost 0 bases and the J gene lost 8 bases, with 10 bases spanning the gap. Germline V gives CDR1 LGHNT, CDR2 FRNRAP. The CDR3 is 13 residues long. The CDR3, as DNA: TGTGCTAGTGGTTTGGTACGGGGGGGAGAAGCTTTCTTT. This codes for CASGLVRGGEAFF.

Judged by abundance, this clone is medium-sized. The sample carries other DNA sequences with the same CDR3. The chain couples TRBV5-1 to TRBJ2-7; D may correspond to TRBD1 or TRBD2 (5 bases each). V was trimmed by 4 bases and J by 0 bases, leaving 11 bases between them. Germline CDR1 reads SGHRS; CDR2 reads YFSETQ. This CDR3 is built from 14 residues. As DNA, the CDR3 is TGCGCCAGCAGCCTCGGGGCTGGCTCCTACGAGCAGTACTTC. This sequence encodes CASSLGAGSYEQYF.

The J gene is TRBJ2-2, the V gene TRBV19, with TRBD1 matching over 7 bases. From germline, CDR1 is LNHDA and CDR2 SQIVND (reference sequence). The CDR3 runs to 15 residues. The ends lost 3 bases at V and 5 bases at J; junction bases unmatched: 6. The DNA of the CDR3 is TGTGCCAGTAGTATTCACAGGGGCGTAACCGGGGAGCTGTTTTTT. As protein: CASSIHRGVTGELFF.

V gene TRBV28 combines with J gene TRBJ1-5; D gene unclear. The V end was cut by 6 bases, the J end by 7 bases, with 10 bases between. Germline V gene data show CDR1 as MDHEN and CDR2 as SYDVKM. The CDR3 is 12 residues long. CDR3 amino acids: CASSPPGQPQHF. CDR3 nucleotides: TGTGCCAGCAGCCCCCCCGGACAGCCCCAGCATTTT. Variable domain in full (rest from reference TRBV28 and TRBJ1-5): DVKVTQSSRYLVKRTGEKVFLECVQDMDHENMFWYRQDPGLGLRLIYFSYDVKMKEKGDIPEGYSVSREKKERFSLILESASTNQTSMYLCASSPPGQPQHFGDGTRLSIL.

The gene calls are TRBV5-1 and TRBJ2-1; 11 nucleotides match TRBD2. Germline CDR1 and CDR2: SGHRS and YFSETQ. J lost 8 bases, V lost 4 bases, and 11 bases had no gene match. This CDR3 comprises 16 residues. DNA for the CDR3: TGCGCCAGCAGCGCCGGAAGTAGCGGGAGGGCCGATGAGCAGTTCTTC. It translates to CASSAGSSGRADEQFF.